A single sample gave rise to the 2 T cell receptor beta chains below, sequenced in a study of Graves' ophthalmopathy and Graves' hyperthyroidism. RNA transcripts served as template for amplifying TCR beta CDR3 sequences. First-round RT-PCR used HTBI primers; second-round multiplex PCR followed. TCRdb passed the multiplex PCR reads through MiXCR, listing each CDR3 protein once. Of hundreds of thousands of distinct CDR3 sequences listed, over 15% are singletons. The sequencing sample was made of peripheral blood. The receptors were gathered from a woman under 30 with stable Graves' hyperthyroidism.

This clonotype was recorded many times. V and J are TRBV6-1 and TRBJ2-5, with TRBD1 matching 7 bases. The V segment lost 4 bases and the J segment 0 bases; nucleotides outside the gene matches: 8. This CDR3 is built from 16 residues. CDR1 is MNHNS and CDR2 is SASEGT in the germline V gene. The CDR3 is CASSGVQGVYQETQYF. The CDR3 nucleotides read TGTGCCAGCAGTGGGGTCCAGGGGGTTTACCAAGAGACCCAGTACTTC.

Ten or more counts support this clonotype. The V gene is TRBV6-5, the J gene TRBJ1-2; 8 bases line up with TRBD1. Germline CDR1 is MNHEY and CDR2 is SVGAGI. V lost 0 bases, J lost 14 bases, and 11 bases stayed unmatched. This CDR3 spans 14 amino acids. CDR3 nucleotide sequence: TGTGCCAGCAGTTACTCGACAGGGGACCGACTAATAACCTTC. This sequence encodes CASSYSTGDRLITF.